These 8 T cell receptor beta chains share one sample of origin, sequenced in a study of T cell repertoires in cytomegalovirus infection. TCRdb analysed the reads with MiXCR anew, one entry per CDR3 protein. The sample has about 770,000 distinct CDR3 sequences; 25% to 30% are singletons. No antigen is known for these receptors. The sequencing used cultured CD8+ T cells from PBMCs, collected from culture after CMV antigen stimulation. The receptors were sampled from a human donor in good health (CMV status not recorded). Some clones in this sample may be carry-over from other donors' samples.

This clonotype has a count of ten or more. The chain has TRBV7-9 and TRBJ1-3; 8 positions agree with TRBD1. CDR1 is SEHNR, CDR2 FQNEAQ, per germline (reference sequence). With 6 bases clipped from V and 2 bases from J, the junction kept 18 bases outside the gene matches. The CDR3 extends over 19 amino acids. The CDR3 DNA is TGTGCCAGCAGGTCCCGGCCCGGACAGGGAAGACCCGCTGGAAACACCATATATTTT. It yields the protein CASRSRPGQGRPAGNTIYF.

To note about this clonotype: A much larger clone is a single base away; this may be a read error. The chain employs TRBV6-1 and TRBJ1-5; 7 positions agree with TRBD1. The CDR3 is 15 residues long. CDR1 is MNHNS and CDR2 is SASEGT in the germline V gene. The CDR3 protein is CTSRRDSNSNQPQHF. The CDR3 DNA is TGTACCAGCAGACGGGACAGTAATAGCAATCAGCCCCAGCATTTT.

The V call is TRBV7-4, the J call TRBJ2-2; 7 positions agree with TRBD2. With V trimmed by 4 bases and J by 1 base, 6 bases remained unmatched. There are 16 residues in the CDR3. Per the germline V gene, CDR1 is SGHVT and CDR2 is SQSDAQ. CDR3 amino acids: CASSSHSGVNTGELFF. The CDR3 DNA is TGTGCCAGCAGCTCCCACAGCGGGGTGAACACCGGGGAGCTGTTTTTT.

This clonotype came up once. V usage is TRBV5-6 and J usage is TRBJ2-7; D tentatively fits TRBD1 or TRBD2 (5 bases each). This CDR3 contains 14 residues. Germline lookup yields CDR1 SGHDT and CDR2 YYEEEE. Trimming removed 4 bases at V and 9 bases at J, with 20 bases between. CDR3 sequence reads: CASSGTDRGRAQYF. In DNA, the CDR3 is TGTGCCAGCAGCGGGACCGACAGAGGTCGCGCGCAGTACTTC.

This chain joins TRBV5-5 and TRBJ2-5; possibly TRBD1 for D (6 bases). The CDR3 runs to 17 residues. Trimming cost V 3 bases and J 5 bases, with 23 bases left between them. Germline CDR1 SGHKS, CDR2 YYEKEE (reference sequence). CDR3 DNA: TGTGCCAGCAGCTCTTCCCACCGTTGGGGGCCGGGGGAGACCCAGTACTTC. This codes for CASSSSHRWGPGETQYF.

This clonotype has only a few counts. This chain uses TRBV4-3 with TRBJ1-3; a weak D match, TRBD1 (5 bases). The CDR3 length is 17 residues. V lost 0 bases and J 0 bases, leaving 12 bases between the germline ends. CDR1 is LGHNA and CDR2 is YSLEER in the germline V gene. CDR3 DNA sequence: TGCGCCAGCAGCCAAGATAGGACAAGTCACTCTGGAAACACCATATATTTT. Translation: CASSQDRTSHSGNTIYF.

The chain is built from TRBV6-2 or TRBV6-3 and TRBJ2-3; 8 bases agree with TRBD1. Trimming took 2 bases from V and 3 from J; bases not matched to a gene: 4. This CDR3 contains 15 residues. Germline CDR1 MNHEY, CDR2 SVGEGT. The CDR3 nucleotides read TGTGCCAGCAGTTACCGGACAGGGTGTACAGATACGCAGTATTTT. Amino acid sequence: CASSYRTGCTDTQYF.

This clonotype was seen repeatedly, ten times or more. This sequence joins TRBV7-9 and TRBJ2-1, with 8 positions matching TRBD2. Germline V gene data show CDR1 as SEHNR and CDR2 as FQNEAQ (reference sequence). CDR3 size: 16 residues. V lost 3 bases, J lost 0 bases, and 4 bases stayed unmatched. CDR3 residues: CASSFGSGDSYNEQFF. For the CDR3, the DNA is TGTGCCAGCAGCTTTGGTAGCGGGGACTCCTACAATGAGCAGTTCTTC. The variable domain in full, completed from reference TRBV7-9 and TRBJ2-1, reads DTGVSQNPRHKITKRGQNVTFRCDPISEHNRLYWYRQTLGQGPEFLTYFQNEAQLEKSRLLSDRFSAERPKGSFSTLEIQRTEQGDSAMYLCASSFGSGDSYNEQFFGPGTRLTVL.